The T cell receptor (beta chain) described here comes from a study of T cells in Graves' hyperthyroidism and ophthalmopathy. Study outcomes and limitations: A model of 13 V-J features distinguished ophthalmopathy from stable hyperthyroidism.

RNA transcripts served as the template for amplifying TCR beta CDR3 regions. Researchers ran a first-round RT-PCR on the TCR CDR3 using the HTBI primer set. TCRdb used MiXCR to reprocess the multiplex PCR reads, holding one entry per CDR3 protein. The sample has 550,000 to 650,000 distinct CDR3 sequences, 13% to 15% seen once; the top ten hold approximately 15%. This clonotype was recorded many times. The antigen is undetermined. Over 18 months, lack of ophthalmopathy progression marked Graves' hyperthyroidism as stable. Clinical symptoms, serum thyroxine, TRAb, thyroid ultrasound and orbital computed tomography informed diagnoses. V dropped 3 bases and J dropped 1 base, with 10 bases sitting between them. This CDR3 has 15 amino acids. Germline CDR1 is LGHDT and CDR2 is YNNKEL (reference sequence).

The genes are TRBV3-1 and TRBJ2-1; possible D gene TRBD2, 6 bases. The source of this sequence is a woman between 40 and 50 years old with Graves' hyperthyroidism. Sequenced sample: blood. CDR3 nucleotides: TGTGCCAGCAGCCAGGCGGGACCATCCTACAATGAGCAGTTCTTC. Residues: CASSQAGPSYNEQFF.